The TCR beta chain under discussion was sequenced for a study of Ad26.COV2.S vaccination and SARS-CoV-2 variants. Study in general: Ad26.COV2.S, an intramuscular injection, was given once or twice 56 days apart.

Generated by immunoSEQ multiplex PCR, the TCRdb table keeps only in-frame clones and is missing some. This sample has around 380,000 clones, with 80% to 90% found just once. From germline, CDR1 is SEHNR and CDR2 FQNEAQ (reference sequence). The germline V and J ends were trimmed by 1 base and 4 bases, with 7 bases remaining between them. This CDR3 is 13 amino acids long. Overall study findings and caveats: Non-spike TCR breadth showed similarity between vaccine and placebo recipients. Breadth, reportedly substantial, characterized the spike-specific CD8+ and CD4+ T cell responses after vaccination.

This clone was seen only a few times. Its antigen is currently unknown. The sample's treatment: some 20 received Ad26.COV2.S at low or high dose, single or two shots; roughly five received placebo; per-sample allocation not given. After the first vaccine or placebo injection, samples were drawn on day 63. The V call is TRBV7-9, the J call TRBJ1-1; possibly TRBD1 for D (5 bases). The TCR sequence derives from a person aged 18 to 65 who received the Ad26.COV2.S COVID-19 vaccine or a placebo. Sequenced here: peripheral blood, sampled in a trial of Ad26.COV2.S vaccine versus placebo. The CDR3 is CASSLEGLTEAFF. For the CDR3, the DNA is TGTGCCAGCAGCTTAGAGGGGCTCACTGAAGCTTTCTTT.